This passage covers 9 T cell receptor beta chains from one sample sequenced in a study of glioma-infiltrating T cells after dendritic cell vaccination. Data came from immunoSEQ multiplex PCR; TCRdb stores just in-frame clones and leaves some out. The sample records about 95,000 clones, about 84% being singletons. The sequenced sample was blood, obtained before dendritic cell vaccination. These TCRs come from a human donor with glioblastoma.

This chain uses TRBV7-9 with TRBJ2-7, with 7 bases that match TRBD1. This CDR3 is built from 15 residues. Germline CDR1 is SEHNR and CDR2 is FQNEAQ (reference sequence). V shed 3 bases and J 3 bases; nucleotides not matched to a gene: 8. CDR3 bases: TGTGCCAGCAGCTTTTTGGGGGACAGACACTACGAGCAGTACTTC. Translated: CASSFLGDRHYEQYF. The whole variable domain, filled in from reference TRBV7-9 and TRBJ2-7, reads DTGVSQNPRHKITKRGQNVTFRCDPISEHNRLYWYRQTLGQGPEFLTYFQNEAQLEKSRLLSDRFSAERPKGSFSTLEIQRTEQGDSAMYLCASSFLGDRHYEQYFGPGTRLTVT.

V gene TRBV11-3 combines with J gene TRBJ2-7; TRBD1 agrees at 9 bases. This CDR3 spans 15 amino acids. Germline CDR1 reads SGHNT; CDR2 reads YENEEA. With 4 bases clipped from V and 2 bases from J, the junction kept 6 bases outside the gene matches. DNA for the CDR3: TGTGCCAGCAGCTCCCCGGACAGGGGCCCCTACGAGCAGTACTTC. It codes for CASSSPDRGPYEQYF.

The V gene is TRBV7-3, the J gene TRBJ2-7; D unclear. CDR1 is SGHTA, CDR2 FQGTGA, per germline. The CDR3 covers 13 residues. Trimming removed 1 base from V and 6 bases from J, with 10 bases in between. The CDR3 sequence is CASSLMVGSEQYF. The CDR3 DNA reads as TGTGCCAGCAGCTTAATGGTGGGCTCCGAGCAGTACTTC.

V gene TRBV28 combines with J gene TRBJ1-2; 7 bases fit TRBD1. This CDR3 region has 14 residues. Per the germline V gene, CDR1 is MDHEN and CDR2 is SYDVKM. With 7 bases clipped from V and 7 bases from J, the junction kept 12 bases outside the gene matches. The CDR3 DNA is TGTGCCAGCACCCCCCCCGGGAAGGGGGCTGGCTACACCTTC. Translation: CASTPPGKGAGYTF.

Of note for this clone: This specimen includes other DNA sequences encoding the same CDR3. The V gene is TRBV4-2, the J gene TRBJ2-7; no clear D gene. The V and J ends lost 0 bases and 7 bases respectively, with 13 bases between them. This CDR3 has 14 amino acids. From germline, CDR1 is LGHNA and CDR2 YNFKEQ. The CDR3 DNA sequence: TGTGCCAGCAGCCAAGATCTCACCGACTTGGAGCAGTACTTC. This sequence encodes CASSQDLTDLEQYF.

The chain recombines TRBV5-1 with TRBJ2-7, with D perhaps TRBD2 (7 bases). Germline V lookup: CDR1 SGHRS, CDR2 YFSETQ. This CDR3 region has 14 residues. The V and J ends lost 5 bases and 5 bases respectively, with 17 bases between them. CDR3 sequence reads: CASRPGTGGHEQYF. CDR3 in DNA: TGCGCCAGCAGGCCCGGGACGGGGGGCCACGAGCAGTACTTC.

The CDR3 region is CASSPGTVNYGYTF. Written as DNA, the CDR3 is TGCGCCAGCAGCCCAGGGACAGTTAACTATGGCTACACCTTC. The gene calls are TRBV5-1 and TRBJ1-2, with 7 bases aligning to TRBD1. Trimming removed 4 bases from V and 1 base from J; junction bases left unmatched: 4. Germline V gene data show CDR1 as SGHRS and CDR2 as YFSETQ. This CDR3 comprises 14 residues.

The rearrangement joins TRBV18 to TRBJ1-4, with D hard to call. Germline V lookup: CDR1 KGHSH, CDR2 LQKENI. Trimming cost V 4 bases and J 4 bases, with 16 bases left between them. The CDR3 runs 16 residues. CDR3 region: CASSLSGTEYNEKLFF. The CDR3 DNA follows: TGTGCCAGCTCACTGAGTGGAACAGAGTATAATGAAAAACTGTTTTTT.

The chain is built from TRBV18 and TRBJ1-2; TRBD1 aligns across 8 bases. V lost 2 bases, J lost 5 bases, and 4 bases stayed unmatched. Germline assignment: CDR1 KGHSH and CDR2 LQKENI. The CDR3 sequence is 14 residues long. The CDR3 nucleotides read TGTGCCAGCTCACCATTGAGACAGGGGTATGGCTACACCTTC. This gives the protein CASSPLRQGYGYTF.